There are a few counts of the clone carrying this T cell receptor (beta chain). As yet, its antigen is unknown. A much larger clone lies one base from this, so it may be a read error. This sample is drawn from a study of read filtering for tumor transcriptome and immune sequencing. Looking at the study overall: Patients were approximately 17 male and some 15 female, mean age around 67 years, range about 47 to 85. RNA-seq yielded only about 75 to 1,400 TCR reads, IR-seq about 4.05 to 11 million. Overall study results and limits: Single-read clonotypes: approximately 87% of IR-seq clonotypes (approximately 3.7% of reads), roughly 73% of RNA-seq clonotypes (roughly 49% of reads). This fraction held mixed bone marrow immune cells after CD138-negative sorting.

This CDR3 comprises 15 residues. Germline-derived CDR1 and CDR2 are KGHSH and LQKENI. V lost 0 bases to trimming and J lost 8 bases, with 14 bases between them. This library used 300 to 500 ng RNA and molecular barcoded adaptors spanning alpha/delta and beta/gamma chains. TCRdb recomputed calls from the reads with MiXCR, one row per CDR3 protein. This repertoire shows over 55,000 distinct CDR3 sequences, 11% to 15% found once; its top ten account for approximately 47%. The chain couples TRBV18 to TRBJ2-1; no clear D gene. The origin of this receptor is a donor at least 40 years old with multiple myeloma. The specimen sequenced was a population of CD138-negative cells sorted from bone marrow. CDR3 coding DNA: TGTGCCAGCTCACCACCAGAAGCGAGAAGCGATGAGCAGTTCTTC. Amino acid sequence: CASSPPEARSDEQFF.